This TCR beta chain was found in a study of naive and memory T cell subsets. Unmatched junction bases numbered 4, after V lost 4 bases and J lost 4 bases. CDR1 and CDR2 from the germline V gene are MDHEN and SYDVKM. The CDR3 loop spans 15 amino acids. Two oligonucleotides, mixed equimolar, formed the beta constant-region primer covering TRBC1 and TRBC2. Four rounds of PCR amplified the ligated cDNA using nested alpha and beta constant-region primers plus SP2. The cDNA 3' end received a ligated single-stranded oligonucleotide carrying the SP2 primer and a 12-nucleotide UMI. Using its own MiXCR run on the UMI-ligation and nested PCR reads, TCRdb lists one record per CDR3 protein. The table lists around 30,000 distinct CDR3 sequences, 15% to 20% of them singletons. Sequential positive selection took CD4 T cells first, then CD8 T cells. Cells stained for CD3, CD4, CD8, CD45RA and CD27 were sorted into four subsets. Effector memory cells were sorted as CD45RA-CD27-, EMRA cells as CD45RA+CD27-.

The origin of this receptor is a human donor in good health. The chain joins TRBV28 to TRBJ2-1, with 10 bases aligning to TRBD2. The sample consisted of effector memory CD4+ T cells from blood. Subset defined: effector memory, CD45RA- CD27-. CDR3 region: CASSSLAGAYNEQFF. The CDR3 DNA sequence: TGTGCCAGCAGTTCTCTAGCGGGAGCTTACAATGAGCAGTTCTTC.